This TCR beta chain derives from a study of graft-versus-host responses after intestinal transplantation. The overall study: Multivisceral, liver-intestinal, or isolated intestinal transplants were received by the recipients. Tacrolimus and steroids were given for three to four years to all recipients after anti-thymocyte globulin induction. Study results and caveats: Some GvH clones were seen earlier in gut or blood, suggesting intestinal origin. Circulating GvH clone levels at their peak were associated with HvG declines (early post-transplant).

A remark on this clone: Its antigen remains unidentified.

CDR1 and CDR2 (germline): SGHRS, YFSETQ. Trimming stripped 5 bases from V and 4 bases from J, with 12 bases between. The CDR3 has 14 residues. Some clones are missing from TCRdb's copy, which holds only in-frame ones; the method was immunoSEQ multiplex PCR. The sample includes 33,000 or so clones, around 96% of them seen just once. The sequence derives from a human patient who received an intestinal transplant, so some T cells may come from the graft donor. Source: PBMCs, taken 16 days after intestinal transplant. The chain joins TRBV5-1 to TRBJ2-2; TRBD1 might be the D (5 bases). The CDR3 is CASRGQGPTGELFF. The DNA of the CDR3 is TGCGCCAGCAGAGGTCAGGGTCCCACCGGGGAGCTGTTTTTT.